These 10 T cell receptor beta chains came from one sample sequenced in a study of blood T cell repertoires in COVID-19. Produced via immunoSEQ multiplex PCR; TCRdb's table is partial and in-frame only. The sample has just over 95,000 clones, roughly 87% seen once. The sequencing sample was made of peripheral blood. These receptors were taken from a man aged 80 or over with acute or convalescent COVID-19.

In DNA form, the CDR3 reads TGTGCCAGCAGTAATCAGGGAACAATGGGAAAACTGTTTTTT. This codes for CASSNQGTMGKLFF. The chain joins TRBV6-5 to TRBJ1-4; D perhaps matches TRBD1 (5 bases). Trimming left V 5 bases short and J 10 bases short, with 17 bases between. This CDR3 contains 14 residues. The germline V gene encodes CDR1 MNHEY and CDR2 SVGAGI.

The genes are TRBV9 and TRBJ2-5, with D possibly matching TRBD2 (6 bases). This CDR3 is 15 amino acids long. The germline V and J ends were trimmed by 0 bases and 4 bases, with 13 bases remaining between them. The germline CDR1 and CDR2 sequences are SGDLS and YYNGEE. The CDR3 DNA sequence: TGTGCCAGCAGCGTAGGGGCTAGCGCGGGAGAGACCCAGTACTTC. It specifies CASSVGASAGETQYF.

The V call is TRBV11-2, the J call TRBJ1-6; D gene uncertain. The germline gives CDR1 SGHAT, CDR2 FQNNGV. The CDR3 totals 15 residues. Trimming removed 5 bases at V and 10 bases at J, with 18 bases between. The CDR3 here is CASSPTLGSSSPLHF. The DNA for the CDR3 is TGTGCCAGCAGCCCGACACTAGGGTCTTCCTCACCCCTCCACTTT.

The gene calls are TRBV6-6 and TRBJ2-5, with 8 bases fitting TRBD1. With 7 bases clipped from V and 4 bases from J, the junction kept 2 bases outside the gene matches. CDR3 length equals 12 residues. Per the germline V gene, CDR1 is MNHNY and CDR2 is SVGAGI (reference sequence). The CDR3 region has the DNA TGTGCCAGCAAGACAGGGGCAGAGACCCAGTACTTC. Protein product: CASKTGAETQYF.

The table lists this clone with a few counts. The chain combines TRBV28 with TRBJ2-1, with a tentative D call TRBD2 (6 bases). The V gene lost 4 bases and the J gene lost 2 bases, with 9 bases spanning the gap. The CDR3 covers 14 residues. Germline V gene lookup returns CDR1 MDHEN and CDR2 SYDVKM. The DNA for the CDR3 is TGTGCCAGCAGTTCGCGGGGCCCCTACAATGAGCAGTTCTTC. Its protein product is CASSSRGPYNEQFF.

The chain uses TRBV18 and TRBJ1-1; D might be TRBD1 (5 bases). Germline CDR1 is KGHSH and CDR2 is LQKENI. V lost 3 bases and J 3 bases, leaving 8 bases between the germline ends. The CDR3 is 13 residues long. The CDR3 here is CASSPRGDTEAFF. The CDR3 DNA reads TGTGCCAGCTCACCCCGGGGGGACACTGAAGCTTTCTTT.

Many counts were recorded for this clone. The rearrangement links TRBV5-6 to TRBJ2-2, with TRBD1 as a possible D gene (5 bases). Between the trimmed V and J ends, which lost 4 bases and 4 bases, there was a span of 17 bases. Germline loops: CDR1 SGHDT, CDR2 YYEEEE. The CDR3 has 16 residues. Written as DNA, the CDR3 is TGTGCCAGCAGCCCTTTTCAGGACACCCCCACCGGGGAGCTGTTTTTT. Amino acids: CASSPFQDTPTGELFF. Filled out from reference TRBV5-6 and TRBJ2-2, the complete variable domain reads DAGVTQSPTHLIKTRGQQVTLRCSPKSGHDTVSWYQQALGQGPQFIFQYYEEEERQRGNFPDRFSGHQFPNYSSELNVNALLLGDSALYLCASSPFQDTPTGELFFGEGSRLTVL.

The chain recombines TRBV6-6 with TRBJ2-7; weak D call: TRBD2 (6 bases). The CDR3 spans 14 residues. V lost 4 bases and J 5 bases, leaving 15 bases between the germline ends. Germline CDR1 is MNHNY and CDR2 is SVGAGI (reference sequence). In DNA, the CDR3 is TGTGCCAGCAGTTCGGGGGATATCCTACACGAGCAGTACTTC. This gives the protein CASSSGDILHEQYF.

The chain recombines TRBV7-9 with TRBJ2-1; a possible D gene is TRBD2 (6 bases). Trimming left V 5 bases short and J 3 bases short, with 11 bases between. The V gene's germline CDR1 is SEHNR and CDR2 FQNEAQ (reference sequence). The CDR3 runs 14 residues. CDR3 nucleotides: TGTGCCAGCAGCCGGGACTTGATCTACAATGAGCAGTTCTTC. It encodes CASSRDLIYNEQFF.

The chain is built from TRBV18 and TRBJ1-3; the D gene is possibly TRBD1 (5 bases). Trimming pared 2 bases from V and 2 bases from J, leaving 13 bases between. The germline V gene encodes CDR1 KGHSH and CDR2 LQKENI. The CDR3 is 16 amino acids. The CDR3 DNA is TGTGCCAGCTCACCAGGTATACAGGTTGCTGGAAACACCATATATTTT. This codes for CASSPGIQVAGNTIYF.